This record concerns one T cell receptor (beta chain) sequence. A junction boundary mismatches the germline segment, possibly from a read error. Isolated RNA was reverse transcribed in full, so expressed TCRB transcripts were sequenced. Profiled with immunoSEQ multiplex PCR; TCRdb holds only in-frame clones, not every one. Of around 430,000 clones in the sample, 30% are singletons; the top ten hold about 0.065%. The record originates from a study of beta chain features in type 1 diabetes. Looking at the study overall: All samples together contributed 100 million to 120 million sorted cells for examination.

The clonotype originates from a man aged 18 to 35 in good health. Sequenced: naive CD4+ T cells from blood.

CDR3 nucleotide sequence: TGCGCCAGCAGCCAAGATCCTAGCGGGAGGAGGATCTTC. It codes for CASSQDPSGRRIF. V usage is TRBV4-3 and J usage is TRBJ2-1; 11 bases map to TRBD2. This CDR3 is built from 13 residues. Germline-derived CDR1 and CDR2 are LGHNA and YSLEER.